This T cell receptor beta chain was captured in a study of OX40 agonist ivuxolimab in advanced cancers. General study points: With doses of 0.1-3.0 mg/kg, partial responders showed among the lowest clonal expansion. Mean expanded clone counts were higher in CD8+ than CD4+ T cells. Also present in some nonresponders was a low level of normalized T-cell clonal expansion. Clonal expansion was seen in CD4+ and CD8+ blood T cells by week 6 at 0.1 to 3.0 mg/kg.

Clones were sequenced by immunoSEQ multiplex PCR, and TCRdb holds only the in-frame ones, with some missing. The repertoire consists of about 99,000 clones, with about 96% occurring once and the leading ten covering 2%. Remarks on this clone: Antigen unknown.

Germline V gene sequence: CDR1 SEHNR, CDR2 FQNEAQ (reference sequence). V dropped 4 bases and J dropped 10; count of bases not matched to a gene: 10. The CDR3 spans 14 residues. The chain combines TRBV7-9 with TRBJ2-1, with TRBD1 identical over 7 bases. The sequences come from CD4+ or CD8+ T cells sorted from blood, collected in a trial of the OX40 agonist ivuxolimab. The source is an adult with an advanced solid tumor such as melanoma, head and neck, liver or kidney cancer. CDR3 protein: CASSSLRQGSEQFF. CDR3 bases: TGTGCCAGCAGCTCACTTCGACAGGGAAGCGAGCAGTTCTTC.